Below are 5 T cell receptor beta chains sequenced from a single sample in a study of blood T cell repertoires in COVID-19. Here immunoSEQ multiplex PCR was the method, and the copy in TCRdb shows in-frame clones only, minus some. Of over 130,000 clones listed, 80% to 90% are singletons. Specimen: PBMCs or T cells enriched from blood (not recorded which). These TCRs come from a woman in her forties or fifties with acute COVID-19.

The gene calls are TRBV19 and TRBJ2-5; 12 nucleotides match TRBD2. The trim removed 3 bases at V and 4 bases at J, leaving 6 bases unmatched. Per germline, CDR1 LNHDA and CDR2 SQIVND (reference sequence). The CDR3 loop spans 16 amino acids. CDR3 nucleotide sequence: TGTGCCAGTAGTATTACTAGCGGGGGGAGGGTAGAGACCCAGTACTTC. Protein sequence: CASSITSGGRVETQYF.

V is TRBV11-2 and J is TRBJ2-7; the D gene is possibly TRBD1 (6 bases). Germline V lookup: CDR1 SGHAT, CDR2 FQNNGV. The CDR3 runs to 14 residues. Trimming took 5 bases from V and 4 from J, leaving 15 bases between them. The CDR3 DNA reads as TGTGCCAGCAGCCCCGACCCCCAGGGGTACGAGCAGTACTTC. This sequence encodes CASSPDPQGYEQYF.

Here the CDR3 DNA reads TGTGCCACCAGTGATACCCGTGACGGGGGGTCACTTAACACCGGGGAGCTGTTTTTT. This sequence encodes CATSDTRDGGSLNTGELFF. The chain joins TRBV24-1 to TRBJ2-2; 7 bases are shared with TRBD2. Germline values: CDR1 KGHDR, CDR2 SFDVKD. There are 19 residues in the CDR3. V lost 3 bases, J lost 2 bases, and 14 bases stayed unmatched.

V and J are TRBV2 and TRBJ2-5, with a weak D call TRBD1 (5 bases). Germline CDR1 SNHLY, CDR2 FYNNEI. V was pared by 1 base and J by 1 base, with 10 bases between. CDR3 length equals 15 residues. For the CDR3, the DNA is TGTGCCAGCAGTGAAGGGGGCCCCCTCCAAGAGACCCAGTACTTC. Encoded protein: CASSEGGPLQETQYF.

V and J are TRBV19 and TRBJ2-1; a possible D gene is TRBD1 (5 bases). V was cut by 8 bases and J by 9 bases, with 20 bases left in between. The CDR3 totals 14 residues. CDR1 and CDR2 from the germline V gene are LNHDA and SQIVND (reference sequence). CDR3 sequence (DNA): TGTGCCAGTCTCCCCTACGCAGGGATGGGTGAGCAGTTCTTC. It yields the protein CASLPYAGMGEQFF.